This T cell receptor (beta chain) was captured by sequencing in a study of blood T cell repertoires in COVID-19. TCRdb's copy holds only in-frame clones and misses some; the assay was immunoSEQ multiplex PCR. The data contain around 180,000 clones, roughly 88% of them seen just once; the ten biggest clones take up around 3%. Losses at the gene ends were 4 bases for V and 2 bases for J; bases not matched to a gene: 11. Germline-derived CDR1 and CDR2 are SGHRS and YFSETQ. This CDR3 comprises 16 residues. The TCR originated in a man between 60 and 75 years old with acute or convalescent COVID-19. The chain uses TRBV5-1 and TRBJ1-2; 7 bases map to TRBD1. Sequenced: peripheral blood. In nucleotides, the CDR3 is TGCGCCAGCAGCCCGGGGACAGCCAGCCTGAACTATGGCTACACCTTC. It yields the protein CASSPGTASLNYGYTF.